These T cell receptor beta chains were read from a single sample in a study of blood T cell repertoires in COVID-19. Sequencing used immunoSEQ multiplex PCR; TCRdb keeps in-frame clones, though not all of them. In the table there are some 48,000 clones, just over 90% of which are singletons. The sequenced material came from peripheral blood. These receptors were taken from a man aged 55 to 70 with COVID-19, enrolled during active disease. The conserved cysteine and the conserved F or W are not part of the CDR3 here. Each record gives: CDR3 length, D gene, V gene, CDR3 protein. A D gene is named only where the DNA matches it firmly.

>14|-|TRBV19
ASSQEIWQAGNTIY
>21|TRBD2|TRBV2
ASSRTAYRGVPGLAGSTDTQY
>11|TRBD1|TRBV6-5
ASRDRGRFEQY
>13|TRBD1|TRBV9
ASSVLGQGFNEQF
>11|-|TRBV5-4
ASSGNGAYGYT
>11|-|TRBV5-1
ASSLGSNEKLF
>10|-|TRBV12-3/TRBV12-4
ASSFSEGTQY
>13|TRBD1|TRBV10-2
ASSESLRGNSPLH
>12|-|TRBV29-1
SVLLSLSNTEAF
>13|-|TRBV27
ASSPLGRFNQPQH
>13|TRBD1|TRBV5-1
ASSLAGQGTYGYT
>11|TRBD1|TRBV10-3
AIRGQDDSPLH
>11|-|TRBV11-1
ASSAQRGYEAF
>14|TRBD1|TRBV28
ASSFRSRGVNEKLF
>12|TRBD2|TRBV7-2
ASSLGLAGGRQF
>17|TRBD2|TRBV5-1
ASSLAQTSGPGGTDTQY
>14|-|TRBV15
ATSRDQGTGGSGYT
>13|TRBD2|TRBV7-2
ASSLAGLVSYEQY
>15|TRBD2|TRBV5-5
ASSLDARGGLQETQY
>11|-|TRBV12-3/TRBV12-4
ASRTSGTDTQY
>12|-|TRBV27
ASSGLPLSRGYT
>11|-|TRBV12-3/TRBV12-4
ASSPDRNQPQH
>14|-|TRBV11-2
ASSLIWSGYADTQY
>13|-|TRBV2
ASSEDGRPNYGYT
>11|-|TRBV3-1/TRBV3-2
ASSQDRNTEAF
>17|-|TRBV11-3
ASSLGIGTYGGSYNEQF
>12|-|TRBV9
ASSDDTGSYEQY
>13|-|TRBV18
ASSPRRTADYEQY
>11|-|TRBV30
AWSTMPNQPQH
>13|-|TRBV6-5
ASSPLAASTDTQY
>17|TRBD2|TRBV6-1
ASSDPDSRSLAGEYEQY
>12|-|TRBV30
AWSVSGSTDTQY
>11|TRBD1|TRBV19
ASSGQGATEAF
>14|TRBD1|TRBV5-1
ASSLRVGQGRNEQF
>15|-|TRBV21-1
ASSKPGQPPSTDTQY
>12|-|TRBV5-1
ASSLGQAYNEQF
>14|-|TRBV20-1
SASPQGSSGANVLT
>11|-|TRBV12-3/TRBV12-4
ASSHRVRDGYT
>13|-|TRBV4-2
ASSQEAGRNYGYT
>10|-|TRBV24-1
ATSEPVYGYT
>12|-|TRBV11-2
ASSRQVGNTEAF
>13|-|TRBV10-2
ASSEPKRSYNEQF
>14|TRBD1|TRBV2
ASSYLGQGIGGELF
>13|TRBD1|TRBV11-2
ASSLGRQGAGGAF
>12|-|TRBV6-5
ASRRDSYNSPLH
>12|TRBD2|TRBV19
ASSRAGYGYEQF
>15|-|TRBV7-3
ASSLLYSPGGRNEQF
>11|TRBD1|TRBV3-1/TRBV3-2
ASSLQGAPEAF
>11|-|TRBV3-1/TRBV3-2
ASSLELGQEQF